Listed below are T cell receptor beta chains from one sample, sequenced in a study of T cells in Graves' hyperthyroidism and ophthalmopathy. TCRdb re-derived calls from the multiplex PCR reads in MiXCR, one entry per CDR3 protein. The table lists around 760,000 distinct CDR3 sequences, roughly a third of them singletons. Sequencing used blood. The receptor source for this set is a woman aged 40 to 50 with Graves' hyperthyroidism. Each CDR3 is given with its conserved first and last residue. D genes are given only for firm matches. The size field is filled for only some rows; it gives once, few, many or a size class.

V gene	clone size	D gene	J gene	CDR3 protein	CDR3 DNA
TRBV20-1	many	-	TRBJ2-5	CSAFTGETQYF	TGCAGTGCTTTTACGGGGGAGACCCAGTACTTC
TRBV10-2	-	-	TRBJ2-7	CASLDTYNEQYF	TGCGCCAGCCTCGATACCTACAATGAGCAGTACTTC
TRBV13	-	-	TRBJ2-2	CASSPFSARGGELFF	TGTGCCAGCAGCCCGTTTAGCGCGAGAGGGGGGGAGCTGTTTTTT
TRBV4-2	-	TRBD1	TRBJ1-1	CASSQVVLTGTPEAFF	TGTGCCAGCAGCCAAGTAGTGTTGACAGGGACCCCTGAAGCTTTCTTT
TRBV7-9	-	-	TRBJ1-5	CASSPFLGSNQPQHF	TGTGCCAGCAGCCCGTTCCTGGGTAGCAATCAGCCCCAGCATTTT
TRBV10-3	-	-	TRBJ2-7	CASADPFKGVYEQYF	TGTGCCAGCGCAGATCCCTTTAAGGGGGTCTACGAGCAGTACTTC
TRBV20-1	-	TRBD1	TRBJ1-2	CSAAGQGLGYTF	TGCAGTGCCGCTGGACAGGGTCTTGGCTACACCTTC
TRBV6-5	-	-	TRBJ2-5	CASSNTLGFQETQYF	TGTGCCAGCAGTAACACCTTAGGGTTTCAAGAGACCCAGTACTTC
TRBV10-3	many	-	TRBJ1-2	CAISVGYGYTF	TGTGCCATCAGTGTGGGCTATGGCTACACCTTC
TRBV5-1	-	-	TRBJ2-7	CASSLDSSYEQCF	TGCGCCAGCAGCTTGGACAGCTCCTACGAGCAGTGCTTC
TRBV11-2	many	TRBD1	TRBJ1-5	CASSSSGGSNQPQHF	TGTGCCAGCAGCTCCTCAGGGGGCTCCAATCAGCCCCAGCATTTT